This T cell receptor beta chain was sequenced for a study of human T cells and chemical hapten exposure. Study in general: Mainly, slight library volume differences in the pool made TCR yields vary.

TCRdb used MiXCR to reprocess the RACE reads, holding one entry per CDR3 protein. The repertoire holds fewer than 95,000 distinct CDR3 sequences, with roughly 11% as singletons. V was pared by 7 bases and J by 5 bases, with 30 bases between. The V gene's germline CDR1 is MNHEY and CDR2 SVGEGT. The CDR3 has 19 amino acids. This clonotype was seen a handful of times. Regarding time point: patch test 2, 6 weeks after DPC sensitization. Indicated treatment: therapeutic diphenylcyclopropenone sensitization with weekly scalp DPC. This sample comprised whole blood, obtained in connection with sensitization to the hapten diphenylcyclopropenone (DPC). V usage is TRBV6-2 or TRBV6-3 and J usage is TRBJ2-1, with a weak D call TRBD2 (6 bases). This TCR derives from a man aged 35-49 years with alopecia areata. Some clones in this sample may be carry-over from other donors' samples. The CDR3 spells CASTISWRAHGPGHNEQFF. CDR3 in DNA: TGTGCCAGCACCATTTCCTGGAGGGCCCATGGACCGGGACACAATGAGCAGTTCTTC.